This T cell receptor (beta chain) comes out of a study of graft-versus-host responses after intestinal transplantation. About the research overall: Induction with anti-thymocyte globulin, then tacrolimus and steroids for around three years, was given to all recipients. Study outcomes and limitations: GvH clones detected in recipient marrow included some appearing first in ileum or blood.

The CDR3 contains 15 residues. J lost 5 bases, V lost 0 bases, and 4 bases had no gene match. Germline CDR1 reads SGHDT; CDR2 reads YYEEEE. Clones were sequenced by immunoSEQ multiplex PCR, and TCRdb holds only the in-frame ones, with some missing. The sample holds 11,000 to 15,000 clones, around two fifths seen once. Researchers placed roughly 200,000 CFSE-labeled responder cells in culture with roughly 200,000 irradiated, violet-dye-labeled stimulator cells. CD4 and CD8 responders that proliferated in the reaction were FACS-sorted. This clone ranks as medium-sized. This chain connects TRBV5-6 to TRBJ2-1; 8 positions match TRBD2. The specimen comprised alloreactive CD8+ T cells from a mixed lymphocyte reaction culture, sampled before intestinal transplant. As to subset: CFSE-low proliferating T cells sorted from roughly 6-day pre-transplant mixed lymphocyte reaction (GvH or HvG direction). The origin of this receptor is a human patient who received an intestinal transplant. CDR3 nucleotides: TGTGCCAGCAGCTTGGTAGCGGGGACTAACAATGAGCAGTTCTTC. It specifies CASSLVAGTNNEQFF. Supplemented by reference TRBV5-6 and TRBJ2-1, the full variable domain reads DAGVTQSPTHLIKTRGQQVTLRCSPKSGHDTVSWYQQALGQGPQFIFQYYEEEERQRGNFPDRFSGHQFPNYSSELNVNALLLGDSALYLCASSLVAGTNNEQFFGPGTRLTVL.